The text below deals with one TCR beta chain. Primers: 60 Vbeta forward and 13 Jbeta reverse. Clones were read by immunoSEQ multiplex PCR, and TCRdb kept only the in-frame ones, dropping some. The data show approximately 120,000 clones, about 86% seen once. The data were taken from a study of cytomegalovirus exposure and HLA in healthy donors. Trimming removed 2 bases at V and 0 bases at J, with 16 bases between. The CDR3 is made up of 17 amino acids. Germline CDR1 reads KGHSH; CDR2 reads LQKENI. J is TRBJ1-1 and V is TRBV18, with unresolved D. The TCR was taken from a woman aged 30 to 39 in good health and CMV-seronegative. Material: PBMCs. In DNA form, the CDR3 reads TGTGCCAGCTCACCAATTAACTCGGTCCTCATGAACACTGAAGCTTTCTTT. Amino acid sequence: CASSPINSVLMNTEAFF.